The present TCR beta chain was sequenced within a study of Ad26.COV2.S vaccination and SARS-CoV-2 variants. Overall study: Once or twice, 56 days apart, Ad26.COV2.S was delivered intramuscularly.

Germline V gene sequence: CDR1 SEHNR, CDR2 FQNEAQ (reference sequence). V lost 5 bases to trimming and J lost 4 bases, with 14 bases between them. This CDR3 is 14 amino acids long. Indicated treatment: over 15 received Ad26.COV2.S at low or high dose, single or two shots; several received placebo; per-sample allocation not given. All samples were drawn on day 63, counting from the first vaccine or placebo injection. General study points: Placebo and vaccine recipients had non-spike TCR breadth that was similar. Spike-specific TCR breadth ran higher among vaccine recipients than placebo recipients.

As to this clone: Its antigen is undetermined.

TCRdb's copy holds only in-frame clones and misses some; the assay was immunoSEQ multiplex PCR. Found here are some 350,000 clones, around 83% of them singletons; the top ten hold around 3.3%. This sample comprised peripheral blood, obtained in a trial of Ad26.COV2.S vaccine versus placebo. The chain employs TRBV7-9 and TRBJ2-5; tentatively, D is TRBD1 or TRBD2 (5 bases each). The source is a person aged 18-60 years who received the Ad26.COV2.S COVID-19 vaccine or a placebo. CDR3 region: CASSPGRELETQYF. CDR3 coding DNA: TGTGCCAGCAGCCCGGGACGCGAATTAGAGACCCAGTACTTC.